The rows below give T cell receptor beta chains drawn from one sample of a study of PD-L1 blockade in urothelial cancer. Produced via immunoSEQ multiplex PCR; TCRdb's table is partial and in-frame only. The sample carries under 50,000 clones, 80% to 95% recorded once. The material was PBMCs, obtained around atezolizumab (anti-PD-L1) treatment. These receptors were obtained from a man between 65 and 85 years old with urothelial cancer. Both conserved end residues are part of each CDR3. The order of the fields is CDR3 protein, D gene, J gene, clone size, V gene. A D gene is named only where the DNA matches it firmly. Not all rows give a size; the values are once, few, many and, for expanded clones, a class.

cdr3_aa: CASSEQGGGLGGELFF
d_call: NA
j_call: TRBJ2-2
clone_size: NA
v_call: TRBV6-1

cdr3_aa: CASSATQGALQETQYF
d_call: TRBD1
j_call: TRBJ2-5
clone_size: few
v_call: TRBV10-1

cdr3_aa: CASSLARDTQYF
d_call: NA
j_call: TRBJ2-3
clone_size: NA
v_call: TRBV4-2

cdr3_aa: CASSLSSRGRTYGYTF
d_call: TRBD1
j_call: TRBJ1-2
clone_size: NA
v_call: TRBV5-6

cdr3_aa: CASSIMGAETQYF
d_call: NA
j_call: TRBJ2-5
clone_size: NA
v_call: TRBV19

cdr3_aa: CAWGTKGQGENEKLFF
d_call: TRBD1
j_call: TRBJ1-4
clone_size: NA
v_call: TRBV30

cdr3_aa: CASSYSGTGTYEQYF
d_call: TRBD1
j_call: TRBJ2-7
clone_size: NA
v_call: TRBV6-5

cdr3_aa: CASSPTTTVSNYGYTF
d_call: NA
j_call: TRBJ1-2
clone_size: NA
v_call: TRBV14

cdr3_aa: CASGYSTGELFF
d_call: NA
j_call: TRBJ2-2
clone_size: NA
v_call: TRBV27

cdr3_aa: CASSLTSPQETQYF
d_call: NA
j_call: TRBJ2-5
clone_size: NA
v_call: TRBV10-2

cdr3_aa: CASSPGSEYEQYF
d_call: NA
j_call: TRBJ2-7
clone_size: NA
v_call: TRBV5-4

cdr3_aa: CASSSSGTGGVFGNTIYF
d_call: TRBD1
j_call: TRBJ1-3
clone_size: NA
v_call: TRBV5-1

cdr3_aa: CASSEALLAVRNTIYF
d_call: NA
j_call: TRBJ1-3
clone_size: NA
v_call: TRBV2

cdr3_aa: CASSLAQSSYNEQFF
d_call: NA
j_call: TRBJ2-1
clone_size: NA
v_call: TRBV5-6

cdr3_aa: CASSLAGVKSYEQYF
d_call: TRBD2
j_call: TRBJ2-7
clone_size: NA
v_call: TRBV28

cdr3_aa: CASSLSPGQGYEQYF
d_call: TRBD1
j_call: TRBJ2-7
clone_size: NA
v_call: TRBV4-1

cdr3_aa: CASSDPFGTGVTDTQYF
d_call: TRBD1
j_call: TRBJ2-3
clone_size: NA
v_call: TRBV25-1

cdr3_aa: CASSIAPSGLAGRDTQYF
d_call: TRBD2
j_call: TRBJ2-3
clone_size: NA
v_call: TRBV7-3

cdr3_aa: CASTTATRYYGYTF
d_call: NA
j_call: TRBJ1-2
clone_size: NA
v_call: TRBV6-5

cdr3_aa: CSVEARGKGQGNYGYTF
d_call: TRBD1
j_call: TRBJ1-2
clone_size: once
v_call: TRBV29-1

cdr3_aa: CAWTEGIGYGYTF
d_call: NA
j_call: TRBJ1-2
clone_size: NA
v_call: TRBV30

cdr3_aa: CASSPRGSGSVYEQYF
d_call: TRBD2
j_call: TRBJ2-7
clone_size: NA
v_call: TRBV9

cdr3_aa: CATSMGHNTGELFF
d_call: NA
j_call: TRBJ2-2
clone_size: NA
v_call: TRBV15

cdr3_aa: CSVTETGLSNQPQHF
d_call: NA
j_call: TRBJ1-5
clone_size: NA
v_call: TRBV29-1

cdr3_aa: CASSQEWWLAGVEQFF
d_call: TRBD2
j_call: TRBJ2-1
clone_size: once
v_call: TRBV4-1

cdr3_aa: CASSLGTGGDNEQFF
d_call: TRBD2
j_call: TRBJ2-1
clone_size: NA
v_call: TRBV7-7

cdr3_aa: CASSYSALAGVYEQYF
d_call: TRBD2
j_call: TRBJ2-7
clone_size: NA
v_call: TRBV6-5

cdr3_aa: CASSPSSYEQYF
d_call: NA
j_call: TRBJ2-7
clone_size: few
v_call: TRBV18

cdr3_aa: CASRPTGFYEQYF
d_call: NA
j_call: TRBJ2-7
clone_size: NA
v_call: TRBV7-9

cdr3_aa: CASSMQTTNEKLFF
d_call: NA
j_call: TRBJ1-4
clone_size: NA
v_call: TRBV7-2

cdr3_aa: CASSKRQGADGELFF
d_call: TRBD1
j_call: TRBJ2-2
clone_size: NA
v_call: TRBV5-4

cdr3_aa: CAISEIPTSGRLDQYF
d_call: TRBD2
j_call: TRBJ2-7
clone_size: NA
v_call: TRBV10-3

cdr3_aa: CASSAEIGGITEAFF
d_call: NA
j_call: TRBJ1-1
clone_size: NA
v_call: TRBV2

cdr3_aa: CASSLSLLAKNIQYF
d_call: NA
j_call: TRBJ2-4
clone_size: NA
v_call: TRBV27

cdr3_aa: CASKQGAEETQYF
d_call: TRBD1
j_call: TRBJ2-5
clone_size: few
v_call: TRBV6-1

cdr3_aa: CASSEYRGSEGYTF
d_call: TRBD1
j_call: TRBJ1-2
clone_size: NA
v_call: TRBV7-8

cdr3_aa: CASRRRGAMGKETQYF
d_call: NA
j_call: TRBJ2-5
clone_size: NA
v_call: TRBV27

cdr3_aa: CASSLGDRGETQYF
d_call: TRBD1
j_call: TRBJ2-5
clone_size: NA
v_call: TRBV28

cdr3_aa: CASSFAGTENYGYTF
d_call: TRBD1
j_call: TRBJ1-2
clone_size: NA
v_call: TRBV19

cdr3_aa: CASSWTGYEQYF
d_call: NA
j_call: TRBJ2-7
clone_size: NA
v_call: TRBV6-5

cdr3_aa: CSVEGAQGASSYEQYF
d_call: TRBD1
j_call: TRBJ2-7
clone_size: NA
v_call: TRBV29-1

cdr3_aa: CASVSSARLRNEQFF
d_call: NA
j_call: TRBJ2-1
clone_size: NA
v_call: TRBV28